This TCR beta chain was identified in a study of T cells after yellow fever vaccination. Study conclusions and caveats: Weaker, the secondary response peaked sooner, at day 5 versus 15. Sorted repertoires could include abundant contaminating clonotypes from bulk cells. Subsequent to the booster, the majority of primary-vaccination clones reappeared (less than 97% CD4, 88% CD8).

In its sample, this clonotype was seen a few times. Antigen specificity is unknown. As TCR cDNA was made by 5'RACE template switching, a universal primer site and UMIs were added. MiXCR, applied by TCRdb to the 5' RACE reads, yields one record per CDR3 protein. Found here are hundreds of thousands of distinct CDR3 sequences, approximately 13% of them singletons; the top ten hold roughly 3%. This clonotype originated in a man between 18 and 35 years old who received the YFV17D yellow fever vaccine. Material: CD4+ T cells sorted from PBMCs, obtained 15 days after the yellow fever booster vaccination.

The CDR3 protein is CASSFQTDTQYF. The CDR3 DNA reads as TGTGCCAGCAGTTTCCAAACAGATACGCAGTATTTT. This chain joins TRBV2 and TRBJ2-3, with D unresolved. CDR1 and CDR2 (germline): SNHLY, FYNNEI. The CDR3 is 12 residues long. Trimming took off 5 bases at V and 3 bases at J, with 6 bases between the two ends.